This T cell receptor (beta chain) was profiled in a study of T cells in Graves' hyperthyroidism and ophthalmopathy. Whole-study results and caveats: Ophthalmopathy, as predicted by the model, came a median 6.5 months after the prediction. Separation of ophthalmopathy from stable hyperthyroidism was achieved by a 13 V-J model.

This clonotype was seen ten or more times. The antigen is not known. The CDR3 sequence is 15 residues long. V gave up 4 bases and J gave up 3 bases, with 10 bases separating them. CDR1 is SGHTA and CDR2 is FQGTGA in the germline V gene. Individuals with ophthalmopathy presented a Clinical Activity Score of at least 3, a NOSPECS grade of at least 4 and a duration under 3 months. The study based diagnoses on clinical symptoms, serum thyroxine and TRAb, thyroid ultrasound and orbital computed tomography. The CDR3 regions of TCR beta were amplified from RNA transcripts. During a first-round RT-PCR of the TCR CDR3, the HTBI primer set was used. Each CDR3 protein is one row after TCRdb ran MiXCR on the multiplex PCR reads. The sample shows nearly 250,000 distinct CDR3 sequences, about 17% of them seen only once.

The chain recombines TRBV7-3 with TRBJ2-6; TRBD1 is a possible D gene (6 bases). The sequenced sample was blood. The source of this sequence is a woman under 30 with Graves' ophthalmopathy. The CDR3 region is CASSSTGLGANVLTF. DNA of the CDR3: TGTGCCAGCAGCTCCACAGGGCTTGGGGCCAACGTCCTGACTTTC.